This record looks at one T cell receptor beta chain sequence and its context. The antigen remains undetermined. Germline CDR1 is SGHRS and CDR2 is YFSETQ. V was cut by 3 bases and J by 0 bases, with 6 bases left in between. The CDR3 extends over 13 amino acids. This entry comes from a study of cytomegalovirus exposure and HLA in healthy donors. Study-level results: When presence/absence was analysed, sequencing depth was taken to be roughly uniform across donors. Altogether, 150 to 200 TCR beta chains were recorded as cytomegalovirus-associated. A later analysis found TCR association rates differed by HLA locus, highest for DRB1 and lowest for HLA-C.

The PCR had 60 Vbeta and 13 Jbeta primers. Methods used by the authors: In a later analysis, 80 million to 100 million unique TCR beta chains included roughly 11 million shared by two or more donors. Clones were sequenced by immunoSEQ multiplex PCR, and TCRdb holds only the in-frame ones, with some missing. V and J calls and clone size are copied from that table; D and trimming were computed from the DNA. The top ten hold about 0.7% of the sample, which has some 200,000 clones, 80% seen once. The sequenced sample was PBMCs. The chain joins TRBV5-1 to TRBJ1-1; D not resolved. This clonotype originated in a boy aged 5-17 years in good health and CMV-seronegative. The CDR3 bases are TGCGCCAGCAGCTCTACGATGAACACTGAAGCTTTCTTT. Its protein product is CASSSTMNTEAFF.